The rows below give T cell receptor beta chains drawn from one sample of a study of identical twins. TCRdb processed the 5' RACE reads anew with MiXCR; each CDR3 protein has one entry. Here the sample spans nearly 650,000 distinct CDR3 sequences, about 7.1% being singletons. This sample was also put to use in a study of yellow fever vaccine responses in identical twins.

The sample taken for sequencing was PBMCs. The source of these receptors is a woman younger than 35 in good health. Each CDR3 is given with its conserved first and last residue. D genes are given only for firm matches. Rows may omit the clone size; those that give it use once, few, many or a size class.

clone_size j_call v_call d_call cdr3_aa cdr3_nt
many TRBJ2-5 TRBV2 . CASRGFGHTSETQYF TGTGCCAGCAGGGGGTTCGGGCACACGTCGGAGACCCAGTACTTC
. TRBJ2-7 TRBV6-1 TRBD2 CASRGLAGGPSYEQYF TGTGCCAGCAGGGGACTAGCGGGAGGGCCCTCCTACGAGCAGTACTTC
. TRBJ2-1 TRBV5-1 . CASSLVRASSYNEQFF TGCGCCAGCAGCTTGGTTAGGGCGAGCTCCTACAATGAGCAGTTCTTC
few TRBJ2-5 TRBV7-2 . CASSGPAGETQYF TGTGCCAGCAGCGGGCCGGCGGGTGAGACCCAGTACTTC
many TRBJ2-3 TRBV12-3/TRBV12-4 . CASSFPGGDTQYF TGTGCCAGCAGTTTCCCCGGGGGAGATACGCAGTATTTT
once TRBJ2-2 TRBV18 . CASTPHWGVTGELFF TGTGCCAGTACACCCCATTGGGGAGTCACCGGGGAGCTGTTTTTT
many TRBJ1-2 TRBV24-1 . CATSDRNYGYTF TGTGCCACCAGTGACAGAAACTATGGCTACACCTTC
. TRBJ1-2 TRBV20-1 . CSATVDDYGYTF TGCAGTGCCACAGTTGATGACTATGGCTACACCTTC
many TRBJ2-5 TRBV20-1 . CSARVETQYF TGCAGTGCTAGAGTGGAGACCCAGTACTTC
. TRBJ2-7 TRBV20-1 TRBD2 CSARARPGTSGGTFYEQYF TGCAGTGCTAGAGCCCGGCCGGGGACTAGCGGGGGAACCTTTTACGAGCAGTACTTC
. TRBJ1-6 TRBV5-6 TRBD1 CASVPRGQGPARDNSPLHF TGTGCCAGCGTACCGCGGGGACAGGGGCCGGCCCGTGATAATTCACCCCTCCACTTT
many TRBJ2-7 TRBV28 . CASSITFPQAYEQYF TGTGCCAGCAGTATAACGTTTCCCCAAGCTTACGAGCAGTACTTC
. TRBJ2-3 TRBV6-1 TRBD2 CASTHYSSGGSTDTQYF TGTGCCAGCACCCACTACTCTAGCGGGGGTAGCACAGATACGCAGTATTTT
many TRBJ2-5 TRBV12-3/TRBV12-4 TRBD1 CASSYRDRGRGVTQYF TGTGCCAGCAGTTACAGGGACAGGGGGCGCGGGGTAACCCAGTACTTC
many TRBJ1-3 TRBV18 . CASSPTLDGISGNTIYF TGTGCCAGCTCACCAACCCTAGACGGTATCTCTGGAAACACCATATATTTT
many TRBJ2-3 TRBV2 TRBD2 CASSERLALGTDTQYF TGTGCCAGCAGTGAGCGACTAGCTTTGGGAACAGATACGCAGTATTTT
. TRBJ2-5 TRBV20-1 TRBD1 CSASSFGTGKETQYF TGCAGTGCTAGCTCCTTCGGGACAGGGAAGGAGACCCAGTACTTC
many TRBJ2-5 TRBV12-3/TRBV12-4 TRBD2 CASSFTGGLQETQYF TGTGCCAGCAGTTTCACGGGAGGGCTGCAAGAGACCCAGTACTTC
many TRBJ2-2 TRBV28 . CASSWGDRDTGELFF TGTGCCAGCAGCTGGGGGGACCGGGACACCGGGGAGCTGTTTTTT
. TRBJ2-7 TRBV2 TRBD2 CASSEAPAEVAGVGEQYF TGTGCCAGCAGTGAAGCCCCTGCTGAGGTAGCGGGAGTGGGCGAGCAGTACTTC
few TRBJ2-1 TRBV6-1 TRBD2 CASGSTSGSNEQFF TGTGCCAGCGGGTCGACTAGCGGGAGCAATGAGCAGTTCTTC
many TRBJ1-1 TRBV5-1 . CASSSSGGNTEAFF TGCGCCAGCAGCTCTTCTGGCGGGAACACTGAAGCTTTCTTT